This T cell receptor (beta chain) derives from a study of persistence of HIV-infected CD4 T cells. The stimulus was an HIV-1 Gag 15-mer peptide pool, 0.9 to 1 ug/peptide/mL. CD40L/CD69 double-negative CD45RO-high memory CD4+ T cells were collected. Donors were HIV-1-infected adults who began suppressive ART during chronic infection. The CDR3 is made up of 13 amino acids. Germline CDR1 reads SGDLS; CDR2 reads YYNGEE. V was cut by 4 bases and J by 3 bases, with 11 bases left in between. Sequencing used immunoSEQ version 4 in survey mode. The method was immunoSEQ multiplex PCR; TCRdb's version includes in-frame clones alone and lacks a portion of them. There are 30,000 to 35,000 clones in the sample; 65% to 90% occur only once, and 18% lies in the top ten. About this clone itself: Antigen specificity is unknown.

The material sequenced was CD4+ T cells sorted from PBMCs after 18-hour stimulation, taken from a patient who received antiretroviral therapy. The V gene is TRBV9, the J gene TRBJ2-7, with D perhaps TRBD1 (6 bases). This TCR derives from an adult woman with HIV who was CMV-seropositive. CDR3 DNA sequence: TGTGCCAGCAGCCGAAAAGGGGGCTACGAGCAGTACTTC. Protein product: CASSRKGGYEQYF.